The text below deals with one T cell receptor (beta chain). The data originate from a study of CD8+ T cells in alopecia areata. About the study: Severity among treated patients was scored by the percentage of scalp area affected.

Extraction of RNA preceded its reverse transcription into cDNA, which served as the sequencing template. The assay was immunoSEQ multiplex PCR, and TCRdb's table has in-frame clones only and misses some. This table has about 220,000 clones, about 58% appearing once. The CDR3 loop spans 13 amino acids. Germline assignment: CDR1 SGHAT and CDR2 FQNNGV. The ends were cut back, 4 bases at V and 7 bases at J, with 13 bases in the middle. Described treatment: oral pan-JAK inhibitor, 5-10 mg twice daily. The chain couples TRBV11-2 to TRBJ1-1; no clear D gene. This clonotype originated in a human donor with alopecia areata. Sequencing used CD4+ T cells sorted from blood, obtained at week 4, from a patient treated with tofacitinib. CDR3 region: CASSYGSPNEAFF. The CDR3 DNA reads TGTGCCAGCAGCTACGGGAGTCCAAATGAAGCTTTCTTT.